This TCR beta chain was sequenced during a study of T cells in Graves' hyperthyroidism and ophthalmopathy. Turning to the study itself: Peripheral blood was drawn at first diagnosis, prior to all treatment.

Isolation of PBMCs was performed on around 9.8 ml fresh peripheral blood. General study findings and limits: From stable hyperthyroidism, ophthalmopathy was separated by a 13 V-J model. The model identified upcoming ophthalmopathy a median about six months ahead of onset.

On this clonotype itself: Its antigen remains unidentified.

CDR1 is SGHNT, CDR2 YENEEA, per germline. The CDR3 is 13 amino acids. Trimming took 5 bases from V and 3 from J, leaving 11 bases between them. RNA transcripts yielded amplified TCR beta CDR3 regions. HTBI primers were used for first-round RT-PCR of the TCR CDR3. TCRdb fed the multiplex PCR reads into MiXCR, producing one record per CDR3 protein. The table lists around 600,000 distinct CDR3 sequences, 14% of them singletons. What was sequenced was blood. V is TRBV11-3 and J is TRBJ2-7; no firm D call. The TCR sequence derives from a woman between 45 and 60 years old with Graves' ophthalmopathy. The CDR3 sequence is CASSHVRDYEQYF. The CDR3 bases are TGTGCCAGCAGCCATGTTAGGGACTACGAGCAGTACTTC.